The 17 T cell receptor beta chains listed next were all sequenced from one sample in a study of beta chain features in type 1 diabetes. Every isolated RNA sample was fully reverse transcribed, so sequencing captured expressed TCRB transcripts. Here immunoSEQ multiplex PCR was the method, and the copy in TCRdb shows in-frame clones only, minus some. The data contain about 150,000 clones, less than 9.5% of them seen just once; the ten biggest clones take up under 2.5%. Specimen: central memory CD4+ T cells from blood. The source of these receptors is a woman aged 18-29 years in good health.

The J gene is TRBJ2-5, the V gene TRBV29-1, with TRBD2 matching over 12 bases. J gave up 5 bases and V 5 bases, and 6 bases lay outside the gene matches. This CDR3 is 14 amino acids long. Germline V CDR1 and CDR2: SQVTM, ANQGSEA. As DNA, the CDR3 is TGCAGCGTTACGACTAGCGGGGGAGGTGAGACCCAGTACTTC. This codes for CSVTTSGGGETQYF.

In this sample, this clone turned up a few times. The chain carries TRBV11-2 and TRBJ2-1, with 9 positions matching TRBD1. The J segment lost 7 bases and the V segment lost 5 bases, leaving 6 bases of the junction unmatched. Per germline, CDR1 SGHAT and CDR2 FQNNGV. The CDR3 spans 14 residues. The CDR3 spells CASSRTGVTNEQFF. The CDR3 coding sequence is TGTGCCAGCAGCCGGACAGGGGTGACAAATGAGCAGTTCTTC.

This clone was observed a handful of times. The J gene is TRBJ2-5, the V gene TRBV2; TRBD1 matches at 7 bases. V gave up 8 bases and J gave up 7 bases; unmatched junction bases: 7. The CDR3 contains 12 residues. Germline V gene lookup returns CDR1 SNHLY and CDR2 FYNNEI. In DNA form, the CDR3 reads TGTGCCAGCGTCGACAGGGAGAGGACCCAGTACTTC. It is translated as CASVDRERTQYF. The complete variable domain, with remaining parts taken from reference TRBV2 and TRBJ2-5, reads EPEVTQTPSHQVTQMGQEVILRCVPISNHLYFYWYRQILGQKVEFLVSFYNNEISEKSEIFDDQFSVERPDGSNFTLKIRSTKLEDSAMYFCASVDRERTQYFGPGTRLLVL.

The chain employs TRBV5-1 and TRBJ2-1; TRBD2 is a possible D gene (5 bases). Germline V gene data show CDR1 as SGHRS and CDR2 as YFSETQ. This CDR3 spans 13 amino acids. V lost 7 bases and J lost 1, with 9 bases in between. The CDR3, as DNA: TGCGCCAGCTGGACTGCATCCTACAATGAGCAGTTCTTC. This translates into CASWTASYNEQFF.

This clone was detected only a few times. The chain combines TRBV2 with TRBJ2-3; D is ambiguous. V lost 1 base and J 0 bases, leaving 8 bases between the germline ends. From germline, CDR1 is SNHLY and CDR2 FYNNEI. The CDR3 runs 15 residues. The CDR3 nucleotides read TGTGCCAGCAGTGAAGTACTATCTAGCACAGATACGCAGTATTTT. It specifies CASSEVLSSTDTQYF.

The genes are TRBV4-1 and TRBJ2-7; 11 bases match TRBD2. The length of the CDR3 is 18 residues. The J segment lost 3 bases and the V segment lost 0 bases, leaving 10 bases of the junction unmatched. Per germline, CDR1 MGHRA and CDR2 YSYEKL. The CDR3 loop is CASSQEGISGGVNYEQYF. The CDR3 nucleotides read TGCGCCAGCAGCCAAGAAGGGATTAGCGGGGGGGTTAACTACGAGCAGTACTTC.

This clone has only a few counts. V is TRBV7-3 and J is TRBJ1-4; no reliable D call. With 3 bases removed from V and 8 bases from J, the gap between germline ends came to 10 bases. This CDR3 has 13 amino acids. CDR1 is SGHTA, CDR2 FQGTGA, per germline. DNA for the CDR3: TGTGCCAGCAGCTTTACGCGAAAGGAAAAACTGTTTTTT. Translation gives CASSFTRKEKLFF.

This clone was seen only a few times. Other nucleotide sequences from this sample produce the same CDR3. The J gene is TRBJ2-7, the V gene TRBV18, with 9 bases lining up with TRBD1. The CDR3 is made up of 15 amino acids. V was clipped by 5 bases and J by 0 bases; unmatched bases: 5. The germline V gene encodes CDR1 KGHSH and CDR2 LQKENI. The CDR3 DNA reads TGTGCCAGCTCATCGACAGGGGGGGCCTCCTACGAGCAGTACTTC. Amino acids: CASSSTGGASYEQYF.

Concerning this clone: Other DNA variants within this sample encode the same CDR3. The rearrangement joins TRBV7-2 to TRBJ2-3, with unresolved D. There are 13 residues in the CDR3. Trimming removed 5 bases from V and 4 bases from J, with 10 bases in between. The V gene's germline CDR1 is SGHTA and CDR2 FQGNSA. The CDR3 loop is CASSPRRADTQYF. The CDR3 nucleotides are TGTGCCAGCAGCCCCCGCCGGGCAGATACGCAGTATTTT.

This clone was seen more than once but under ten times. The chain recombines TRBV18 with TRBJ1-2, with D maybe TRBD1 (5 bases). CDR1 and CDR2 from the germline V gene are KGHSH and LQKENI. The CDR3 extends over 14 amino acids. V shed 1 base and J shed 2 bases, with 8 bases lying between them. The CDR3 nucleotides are TGTGCCAGCTCACCACAGAACAGGAACTATGGCTACACCTTC. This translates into CASSPQNRNYGYTF. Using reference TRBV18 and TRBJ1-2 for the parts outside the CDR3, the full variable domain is NAGVMQNPRHLVRRRGQEARLRCSPMKGHSHVYWYRQLPEEGLKFMVYLQKENIIDESGMPKERFSAEFPKEGPSILRIQQVVRGDSAAYFCASSPQNRNYGYTFGSGTRLTVV.

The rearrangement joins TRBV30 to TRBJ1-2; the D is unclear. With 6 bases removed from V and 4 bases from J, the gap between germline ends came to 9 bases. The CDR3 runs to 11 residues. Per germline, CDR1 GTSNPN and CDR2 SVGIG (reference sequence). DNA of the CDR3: TGTGCCTGCTCTACAGCCTATGGCTACACCTTC. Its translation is CACSTAYGYTF. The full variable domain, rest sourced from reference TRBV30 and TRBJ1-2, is SQTIHQWPATLVQPVGSPLSLECTVEGTSNPNLYWYRQAAGRGLQLLFYSVGIGQISSEVPQNLSASRPQDRQFILSSKKLLLSDSGFYLCACSTAYGYTFGSGTRLTVV.

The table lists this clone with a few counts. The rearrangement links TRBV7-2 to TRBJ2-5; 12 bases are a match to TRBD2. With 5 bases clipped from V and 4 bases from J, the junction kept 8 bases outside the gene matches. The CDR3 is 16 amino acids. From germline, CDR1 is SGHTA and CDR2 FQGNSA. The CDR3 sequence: CASSRSLAGGRETQYF. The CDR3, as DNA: TGTGCCAGCAGCCGTTCTCTAGCGGGAGGGCGAGAGACCCAGTACTTC.

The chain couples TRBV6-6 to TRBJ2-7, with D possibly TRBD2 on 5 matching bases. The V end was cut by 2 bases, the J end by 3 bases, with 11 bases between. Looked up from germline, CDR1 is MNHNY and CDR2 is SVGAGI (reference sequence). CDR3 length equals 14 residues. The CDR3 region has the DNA TGTGCCAGCAGTTACCTCGGGAACGGCTACGAGCAGTACTTC. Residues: CASSYLGNGYEQYF.

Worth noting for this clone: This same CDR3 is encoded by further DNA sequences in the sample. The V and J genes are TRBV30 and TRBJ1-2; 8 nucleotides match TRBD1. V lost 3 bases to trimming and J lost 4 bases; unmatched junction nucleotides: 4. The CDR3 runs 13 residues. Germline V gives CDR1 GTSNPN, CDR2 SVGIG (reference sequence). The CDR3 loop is CAWSRDRPYGYTF. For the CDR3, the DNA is TGTGCCTGGAGCCGGGACAGGCCCTATGGCTACACCTTC.

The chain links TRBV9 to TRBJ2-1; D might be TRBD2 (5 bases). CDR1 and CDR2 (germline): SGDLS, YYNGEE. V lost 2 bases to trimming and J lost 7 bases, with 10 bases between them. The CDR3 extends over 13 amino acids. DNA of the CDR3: TGTGCCAGCAGCGTCCTTACTAGTAATGAGCAGTTCTTC. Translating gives CASSVLTSNEQFF.

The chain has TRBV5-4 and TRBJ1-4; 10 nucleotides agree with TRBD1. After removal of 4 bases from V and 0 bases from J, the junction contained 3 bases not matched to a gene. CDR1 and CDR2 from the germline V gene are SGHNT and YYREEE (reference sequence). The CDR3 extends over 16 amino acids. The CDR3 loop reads CASSPGQGATNEKLFF. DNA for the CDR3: TGTGCCAGCAGCCCTGGACAGGGGGCAACTAATGAAAAACTGTTTTTT.

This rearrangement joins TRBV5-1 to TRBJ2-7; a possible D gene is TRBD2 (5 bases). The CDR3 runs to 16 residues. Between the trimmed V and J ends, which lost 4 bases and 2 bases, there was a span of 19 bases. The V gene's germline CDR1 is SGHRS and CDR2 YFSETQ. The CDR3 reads CASSLGEGLSTYEQYF. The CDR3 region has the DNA TGCGCCAGCAGCCTCGGTGAAGGACTTTCTACCTACGAGCAGTACTTC. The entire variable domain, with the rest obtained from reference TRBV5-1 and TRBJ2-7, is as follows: KAGVTQTPRYLIKTRGQQVTLSCSPISGHRSVSWYQQTPGQGLQFLFEYFSETQRNKGNFPGRFSGRQFSNSRSEMNVSTLELGDSALYLCASSLGEGLSTYEQYFGPGTRLTVT.